These 15 T cell receptor beta chains originate from one sample sequenced in a study of blood T cell repertoires in COVID-19. TCRdb keeps only in-frame clones here, not all; method: immunoSEQ multiplex PCR. Seen here are approximately 91,000 clones, roughly 79% observed once, and the top ten hold roughly 9.8%. Sequenced material: peripheral blood. The receptors here all came from a woman of 80 years or more with acute or convalescent COVID-19.

The chain couples TRBV28 to TRBJ2-7; perhaps TRBD2 as D (6 bases). The CDR3 contains 17 residues. The germline V and J ends were trimmed by 4 bases and 4 bases, with 23 bases remaining between them. Germline V gene lookup returns CDR1 MDHEN and CDR2 SYDVKM. The CDR3 protein is CASSSSPGAGRVYEQYF. DNA for the CDR3: TGTGCCAGCAGTTCCAGCCCGGGAGCGGGTCGAGTGTACGAGCAGTACTTC.

The chain links TRBV9 to TRBJ1-2; TRBD1 is a possible D gene (6 bases). Trimming left V 4 bases short and J 4 bases short, with 17 bases between. The V gene's germline CDR1 is SGDLS and CDR2 YYNGEE. The CDR3 covers 15 residues. The CDR3 region is CASSSRQEGVYGYTF. As DNA, the CDR3 is TGTGCCAGCAGCTCCCGACAGGAAGGGGTCTATGGCTACACCTTC.

The chain carries TRBV3-1 (or the pseudogene TRBV3-2) and TRBJ1-1, with D possibly TRBD1 on 5 matching bases. Germline V gives CDR1 LGHDT, CDR2 YNNKEL (reference sequence). This CDR3 is 14 amino acids long. With 1 base removed from V and 4 bases from J, the gap between germline ends came to 10 bases. The CDR3 nucleotides read TGTGCCAGCAGCCAAGGACAGTTTGGCACTGAAGCTTTCTTT. Translating it yields CASSQGQFGTEAFF.

The chain recombines TRBV7-2 with TRBJ1-2, with a possible D match to TRBD1 (6 bases). The CDR3 contains 12 residues. CDR1 is SGHTA and CDR2 is FQGNSA in the germline V gene. Trimming cost V 5 bases and J 13 bases, with 17 bases left between them. In nucleotides, the CDR3 is TGTGCCAGCAGCCAGACCCCAGGGGACGCCACCTTC. Protein sequence: CASSQTPGDATF. Using reference TRBV7-2 and TRBJ1-2 for the parts outside the CDR3, the full variable domain is GAGVSQSPSNKVTEKGKDVELRCDPISGHTALYWYRQSLGQGLEFLIYFQGNSAPDKSGLPSDRFSAERTGGSVSTLTIQRTQQEDSAVYLCASSQTPGDATFGSGTRLTVV.

This chain connects TRBV27 to TRBJ1-4, with D hard to call. The germline V gene encodes CDR1 MNHEY and CDR2 SMNVEV (reference sequence). The CDR3 totals 12 residues. The V end was cut by 3 bases, the J end by 7 bases, with 6 bases between. For the CDR3, the DNA is TGTGCCAGCAGTTTTTTCGGTGAAAAACTGTTTTTT. Its translation: CASSFFGEKLFF.

This chain connects TRBV3-1 (or the pseudogene TRBV3-2) to TRBJ2-7, with 7 bases aligning to TRBD1. The CDR3 is 13 amino acids. With V trimmed by 5 bases and J by 6 bases, 7 bases remained unmatched. Germline V lookup: CDR1 LGHDT, CDR2 YNNKEL (reference sequence). CDR3: CASSRAGGFEQYF. The CDR3 DNA sequence: TGTGCCAGCAGCAGGGCAGGGGGATTCGAGCAGTACTTC.

V is TRBV28 and J is TRBJ2-5; D unresolved. Germline CDR1 is MDHEN and CDR2 is SYDVKM. V shed 4 bases and J shed 5 bases, with 8 bases lying between them. There are 12 residues in the CDR3. CDR3 sequence: CASSSLSETQYF. CDR3 nucleotides: TGTGCCAGCAGTTCCCTCTCCGAGACCCAGTACTTC.

J is TRBJ1-1 and V is TRBV4-1; no definite D call. CDR1 and CDR2 from the germline V gene are MGHRA and YSYEKL. V gave up 0 bases and J gave up 1 base, with 9 bases separating them. CDR3 size: 15 residues. CDR3 residues: CASSQEARRNTEAFF. DNA of the CDR3: TGCGCCAGCAGCCAAGAAGCCAGGCGGAACACTGAAGCTTTCTTT.

The genes are TRBV6-5 and TRBJ2-7; the D is unclear. Trimming shortened V by 0 bases and J by 0 bases, and 6 bases separated the two germline ends. CDR1 is MNHEY and CDR2 is SVGAGI in the germline V gene. The CDR3 runs to 14 residues. The CDR3 DNA reads as TGTGCCAGCAGTTACTCTCAGGCCTCCTACGAGCAGTACTTC. It codes for CASSYSQASYEQYF.

This clone was seen just once. The V and J genes are TRBV5-8 and TRBJ1-4; TRBD1 matches 8 bases. The CDR3 runs 15 residues. The V gene's germline CDR1 is SGHTS and CDR2 YDEGEE. V gave up 0 bases and J gave up 5 bases; unmatched junction bases: 3. The CDR3 coding sequence is TGTGCCAGCAGCTTGGCGTACAGGGGGAATGAAAAACTGTTTTTT. Protein product: CASSLAYRGNEKLFF.

This chain uses TRBV4-1 with TRBJ2-7, with TRBD1 matching 9 bases. Trimming at V came to 0 bases and at J to 2 bases, leaving 11 bases not matched to a gene. The CDR3 is 18 residues long. Germline CDR1 MGHRA, CDR2 YSYEKL. CDR3 protein: CASSQEEQGAFTTYEQYF. As DNA, the CDR3 is TGCGCCAGCAGCCAAGAGGAACAGGGGGCGTTCACTACCTACGAGCAGTACTTC.

The rearrangement uses TRBV18 and TRBJ2-2; 9 bases agree with TRBD1. Looked up from germline, CDR1 is KGHSH and CDR2 is LQKENI. There are 15 residues in the CDR3. V trimming: 4 bases; J trimming: 4 bases; junction bases outside the gene matches: 4. The CDR3 loop reads CASSQQGAVTGELFF. The CDR3 DNA reads TGTGCCAGCTCACAACAGGGGGCGGTCACCGGGGAGCTGTTTTTT.

J is TRBJ1-4 and V is TRBV18; D call uncertain. V was pared by 6 bases and J by 0 bases, with 5 bases between. The CDR3 spans 13 residues. The germline CDR1 and CDR2 sequences are KGHSH and LQKENI. The CDR3 DNA sequence: TGTGCCAGCTCCCGAGCAACTAATGAAAAACTGTTTTTT. Translated, it gives CASSRATNEKLFF.

The chain's CDR3 is CASSQLVGGGRNTIYF. The DNA for the CDR3 is TGTGCCAGCAGCCAATTGGTCGGGGGTGGCAGAAACACCATATATTTT. The chain is built from TRBV3-1 (or the pseudogene TRBV3-2) and TRBJ1-3, with D possibly being TRBD1 (5 bases). Germline values: CDR1 LGHDT, CDR2 YNNKEL (reference sequence). The CDR3 has 16 residues. Trimming left V 2 bases short and J 5 bases short, with 16 bases between.

The V call is TRBV4-3, the J call TRBJ2-4; 8 bases line up with TRBD1. CDR3 length equals 16 residues. The germline CDR1 and CDR2 sequences are LGHNA and YSLEER. Trimming removed 1 base from V and 8 bases from J; junction bases left unmatched: 10. CDR3 sequence reads: CASSQGHRGYEDIQYF. CDR3 nucleotides: TGCGCCAGCAGCCAAGGCCACAGGGGGTATGAGGACATTCAGTACTTC.